The 31 T cell receptor beta chains below come from one sample, sequenced in a study of Ad26.COV2.S vaccination and SARS-CoV-2 variants. Sequencing was performed with immunoSEQ multiplex PCR; in TCRdb, only in-frame clones are kept and a portion is missing. The repertoire consists of 400,000 or so clones, with 80% to 90% occurring once and the leading ten covering about 3.6%. Noted treatment: around 19 received Ad26.COV2.S at low or high dose, single or two shots; several received placebo; per-sample allocation not given. All samples were drawn on day 63, counting from the first vaccine or placebo injection. This specimen consisted of peripheral blood, obtained in a trial of Ad26.COV2.S vaccine versus placebo. Source of these receptors: a person aged 18-65 years who received the Ad26.COV2.S COVID-19 vaccine or a placebo.

This chain uses TRBV30 with TRBJ1-5, with D unresolved. In germline, CDR1 is GTSNPN, CDR2 SVGIG (reference sequence). This CDR3 is 20 amino acids long. V was cut by 3 bases and J by 2 bases, with 29 bases left in between. CDR3: CAWSPPRHGQTGNGNQPQHF. CDR3 DNA sequence: TGTGCCTGGAGCCCCCCTCGTCATGGCCAGACTGGCAACGGCAATCAGCCCCAGCATTTT.

The J gene is TRBJ1-5, the V gene TRBV5-8; tentative D call: TRBD1 (5 bases). V was cut by 4 bases and J by 5 bases, with 16 bases left in between. The CDR3 has 15 amino acids. The germline gives CDR1 SGHTS, CDR2 YDEGEE. The CDR3 spells CASSGGTGWDQPQHF. In DNA form, the CDR3 reads TGTGCCAGCAGCGGGGGGACCGGGTGGGATCAGCCCCAGCATTTT.

This clone was seen once. This chain links TRBV6-2 or TRBV6-3 with TRBJ2-3; 8 positions match TRBD2. This CDR3 region has 14 residues. From germline, CDR1 is MNHEY and CDR2 SVGEGT. V gave up 5 bases and J gave up 4 bases; unmatched junction bases: 5. CDR3 residues: CASSPRGLADTQYF. The CDR3 DNA follows: TGTGCCAGCAGTCCCAGGGGACTAGCAGATACGCAGTATTTT.

This chain joins TRBV7-5 and TRBJ2-7; the D segment call TRBD1 is taken from the table without a DNA check. TRBV7-5 is a pseudogene. This CDR3 has 18 amino acids. CDR3 protein: CVRSFPRRVRQEHHEQYF. CDR3 DNA sequence: TGTGTCAGAAGCTTCCCCCGAAGAGTGAGACAGGAGCACCACGAGCAGTACTTC.

This clone was counted a few times. The chain has TRBV7-8 and TRBJ1-5; D unresolved. Germline CDR1 and CDR2: SGHVS and FQNEAQ. The CDR3 has 15 residues. V shed 1 base and J shed 3 bases, with 10 bases lying between them. DNA for the CDR3: TGTGCCAGCAGCTTAGAGCAGGCTCTCAATCAGCCCCAGCATTTT. Translating gives CASSLEQALNQPQHF.

The chain recombines TRBV4-1 with TRBJ1-6, with D possibly TRBD1 on 6 matching bases. Per the germline V gene, CDR1 is MGHRA and CDR2 is YSYEKL. The V gene lost 0 bases and the J gene lost 7 bases, with 10 bases spanning the gap. The CDR3 runs to 15 residues. CDR3 residues: CASSQDDRPNSPLHF. The CDR3 DNA follows: TGCGCCAGCAGCCAAGATGACAGGCCCAATTCACCCCTCCACTTT.

The chain is built from TRBV7-9 and TRBJ2-5; 8 bases agree with TRBD1. This CDR3 comprises 18 residues. Germline CDR1 SEHNR, CDR2 FQNEAQ (reference sequence). V was clipped by 5 bases and J by 1 base; unmatched bases: 15. CDR3: CASSPPGTGAELQETQYF. As DNA, the CDR3 is TGTGCCAGCAGCCCCCCTGGGACAGGCGCAGAGCTCCAAGAGACCCAGTACTTC.

This clone has just one count. The V gene is TRBV4-1, the J gene TRBJ1-2; no clear D gene. The CDR3 is 15 residues long. Per germline, CDR1 MGHRA and CDR2 YSYEKL. Trimming shortened V by 2 bases and J by 7 bases, and 17 bases separated the two germline ends. CDR3 loop: CASSQPTQTPFGYTF. In DNA form, the CDR3 reads TGCGCCAGCAGCCAACCGACACAGACCCCGTTTGGCTACACCTTC.

The V gene is TRBV5-4, the J gene TRBJ1-1, with TRBD1 as a possible D gene (5 bases). V lost 0 bases and J 4 bases, leaving 10 bases between the germline ends. The CDR3 totals 14 residues. CDR1 is SGHNT, CDR2 YYREEE, per germline (reference sequence). The CDR3 sequence: CASSLAGLGTEAFF. The CDR3 coding sequence is TGTGCCAGCAGCTTGGCGGGGCTGGGCACTGAAGCTTTCTTT.

This chain uses TRBV7-9 with TRBJ2-5; the D call may be TRBD1 or TRBD2 (5 bases each). V was cut by 7 bases and J by 1 base, with 16 bases left in between. This CDR3 is 15 amino acids long. Germline V gene data show CDR1 as SEHNR and CDR2 as FQNEAQ (reference sequence). The chain's CDR3 is CASNVRVGVQETQYF. As DNA, the CDR3 is TGTGCCAGCAACGTTCGGGTGGGGGTCCAAGAGACCCAGTACTTC.

The V call is TRBV5-1, the J call TRBJ2-2; unclear D gene. This CDR3 region has 15 residues. Germline lookup yields CDR1 SGHRS and CDR2 YFSETQ. V lost 0 bases, J lost 4 bases, and 10 bases lay in between. CDR3 amino acids: CASSLDVGGTGELFF. Here the CDR3 DNA reads TGCGCCAGCAGCTTGGACGTTGGTGGCACCGGGGAGCTGTTTTTT.

V is TRBV3-1 (or the pseudogene TRBV3-2) and J is TRBJ2-1; D gene uncertain. The germline gives CDR1 LGHDT, CDR2 YNNKEL (reference sequence). Between the trimmed V and J ends, which lost 0 bases and 15 bases, there was a span of 12 bases. The CDR3 has 12 residues. CDR3 coding DNA: TGTGCCAGCAGCCAAGATCGGCCAGTTATGTTCTTC. Amino acids: CASSQDRPVMFF.

This clone was seen at least ten times. V gene TRBV4-3 combines with J gene TRBJ1-3; TRBD1 matches at 7 bases. CDR1 is LGHNA, CDR2 YSLEER, per germline. CDR3 length: 18 amino acids. V was clipped by 0 bases and J by 6 bases; unmatched bases: 14. In DNA form, the CDR3 reads TGCGCCAGCAGCCAAGATCTAAGGGACAGCAATAGTGTAAACACCATATATTTT. The encoded protein is CASSQDLRDSNSVNTIYF.

V usage is TRBV9 and J usage is TRBJ2-1; unclear D gene. This CDR3 spans 14 amino acids. Trimming cost V 0 bases and J 1 base, with 5 bases left between them. The V gene's germline CDR1 is SGDLS and CDR2 YYNGEE. In DNA form, the CDR3 reads TGTGCCAGCAGCGTAGAAGGGTCCTACAATGAGCAGTTCTTC. Its protein product is CASSVEGSYNEQFF.

J is TRBJ2-7 and V is TRBV5-1; weak D call: TRBD1 (6 bases). The CDR3 covers 15 residues. Trimming removed 5 bases at V and 4 bases at J, with 19 bases between. CDR1 and CDR2 (germline): SGHRS, YFSETQ. As DNA, the CDR3 is TGCGCCAGCAGTAAGAAGGGGGAGCTTACTTACGAGCAGTACTTC. Encoded protein: CASSKKGELTYEQYF.

The CDR3 DNA reads TGTGCCAGCTCCCTGAGGACTACCTACGAGCAGTACTTC. It specifies CASSLRTTYEQYF. This rearrangement joins TRBV12-3 or TRBV12-4 to TRBJ2-7, with a possible D match to TRBD2 (6 bases). The CDR3 consists of 13 residues. Trimming took 8 bases from V and 2 from J, leaving 13 bases between them.

The DNA for the CDR3 is TGTGCCAGCAGCTCCGGAGAACCTATTCAGTACTTC. Amino acids: CASSSGEPIQYF. This chain connects TRBV11-2 to TRBJ2-4; D not certain. Germline loops: CDR1 SGHAT, CDR2 FQNNGV. Trimming shortened V by 4 bases and J by 10 bases, and 11 bases separated the two germline ends. This CDR3 spans 12 amino acids.

This chain links TRBV12-3 or TRBV12-4 with TRBJ1-1, with D hard to call. Trimming stripped 6 bases from V and 0 bases from J, with 2 bases between. This CDR3 region has 11 residues. The DNA of the CDR3 is TGTGCCAGCAGGATGAACACTGAAGCTTTCTTT. It translates to CASRMNTEAFF.

A note on this clone: An end of the junction does not agree with germline; a read error may underlie this. This chain connects TRBV18 to TRBJ1-1; TRBD1 matches at 8 bases. Looked up from germline, CDR1 is KGHSH and CDR2 is LQKENI. This CDR3 has 14 amino acids. The CDR3 DNA reads TGTGCCAGCTCGCCACAGGGGGAGCACACTGAAGCTTTCTTT. Translating it yields CASSPQGEHTEAFF.

The count of this clone is one. V is TRBV5-1 and J is TRBJ1-3; maybe TRBD1 (5 bases). This CDR3 is 16 amino acids long. V lost 0 bases and J 3 bases, leaving 13 bases between the germline ends. Per germline, CDR1 SGHRS and CDR2 YFSETQ. This chain's CDR3 is CASSLDGPRVGNTIYF. Here the CDR3 DNA reads TGCGCCAGCAGCTTGGACGGCCCCAGGGTTGGAAACACCATATATTTT. Drawing the rest from reference TRBV5-1 and TRBJ1-3, the complete variable domain is KAGVTQTPRYLIKTRGQQVTLSCSPISGHRSVSWYQQTPGQGLQFLFEYFSETQRNKGNFPGRFSGRQFSNSRSEMNVSTLELGDSALYLCASSLDGPRVGNTIYFGEGSWLTVV.

The chain has TRBV5-1 and TRBJ2-1; D possibly uses TRBD1 or TRBD2 (6 bases each). Germline V gene data show CDR1 as SGHRS and CDR2 as YFSETQ. This CDR3 has 15 residues. The V end lost 0 bases, the J end lost 2 bases, and 9 bases lay between the germline ends. CDR3 DNA sequence: TGCGCCAGCAGCTTGGGGGGGGCCCCCTACAATGAGCAGTTCTTC. Translated, it gives CASSLGGAPYNEQFF.

The rearrangement links TRBV5-1 to TRBJ1-1, with D maybe TRBD1 (6 bases). CDR1 and CDR2 (germline): SGHRS, YFSETQ. Trimming removed 6 bases at V and 0 bases at J, with 9 bases between. There are 13 residues in the CDR3. The CDR3 DNA reads as TGCGCCAGCAAGACAGGAATGAACACTGAAGCTTTCTTT. Protein: CASKTGMNTEAFF.

This clone showed up just once. J is TRBJ1-5 and V is TRBV5-6; D is undetermined. V was shortened by 0 bases and J by 0 bases, with 4 bases between the two germline ends. The CDR3 covers 14 residues. Germline V gives CDR1 SGHDT, CDR2 YYEEEE. The CDR3 sequence is CASSLDSSNQPQHF. The CDR3 DNA is TGTGCCAGCAGCTTGGACAGTAGCAATCAGCCCCAGCATTTT.

This chain joins TRBV29-1 and TRBJ1-1; 7 bases match TRBD1. CDR1 SQVTM and CDR2 ANQGSEA come from the germline V gene. CDR3 length: 12 residues. The CDR3 DNA reads TGCACTTCGGACAGGCCGAACACTGAAGCTTTCTTT. Amino acids: CTSDRPNTEAFF. Drawing the rest from reference TRBV29-1 and TRBJ1-1, the complete variable domain is SAVISQKPSRDICQRGTSLTIQCQVDSQVTMMFWYRQQPGQSLTLIATANQGSEATYESGFVIDKFPISRPNLTFSTLTVSNMSPEDSSIYLCTSDRPNTEAFFGQGTRLTVV.

The gene calls are TRBV2 and TRBJ2-3, with 13 bases identical to TRBD2. Germline CDR1 SNHLY, CDR2 FYNNEI. The CDR3 covers 14 residues. Trimming took 7 bases from V and 6 from J; bases not matched to a gene: 4. The CDR3 loop is CASKLAGGLDTQYF. The CDR3 region has the DNA TGTGCCAGCAAACTAGCGGGGGGGCTTGATACGCAGTATTTT.

V is TRBV30 and J is TRBJ1-1; maybe TRBD1 (6 bases). Per the germline V gene, CDR1 is GTSNPN and CDR2 is SVGIG (reference sequence). This CDR3 contains 15 residues. Trimming stripped 2 bases from V and 4 bases from J, with 17 bases between. The CDR3 is CAWSRGGALGTEAFF. DNA of the CDR3: TGTGCCTGGAGTCGTGGGGGCGCATTAGGCACTGAAGCTTTCTTT.

CDR3: CASGTGPYQPQHF. The CDR3 DNA follows: TGTGCCAGCGGGACAGGGCCTTATCAGCCCCAGCATTTT. V and J are TRBV2 and TRBJ1-5, with TRBD1 matching over 9 bases. In germline, CDR1 is SNHLY, CDR2 FYNNEI. The ends lost 8 bases at V and 5 bases at J; junction bases unmatched: 4. The CDR3 sequence is 13 residues long.

The CDR3 spells CASSHRTGELFF. In DNA, the CDR3 is TGTGCCAGCAGCCATAGGACCGGGGAGCTGTTTTTT. J is TRBJ2-2 and V is TRBV3-1 (or the pseudogene TRBV3-2); D is unresolved. Trimming left V 3 bases short and J 5 bases short, with 4 bases between. This CDR3 contains 12 residues. From germline, CDR1 is LGHDT and CDR2 YNNKEL (reference sequence).

This chain uses TRBV5-1 with TRBJ2-5; the match to TRBD2 covers 7 bases. V lost 0 bases, J lost 5 bases, and 1 base stayed unmatched. CDR1 is SGHRS and CDR2 is YFSETQ in the germline V gene. The CDR3 contains 13 residues. The CDR3 nucleotides read TGCGCCAGCAGCTTGGAGCGGGACGAGACCCAGTACTTC. Encoded protein: CASSLERDETQYF.

The chain combines TRBV30 with TRBJ2-2; D may be TRBD1 (6 bases). Trimming stripped 5 bases from V and 4 bases from J, with 20 bases between. Germline V CDR1 and CDR2: GTSNPN, SVGIG (reference sequence). The CDR3 runs 16 residues. The CDR3 coding sequence is TGTGCCTGGGTGAAACAGGGCCAGTCGACCACCGGGGAGCTGTTTTTT. Its protein product is CAWVKQGQSTTGELFF.

DNA of the CDR3: TGTGCCAGCAGCGTAGTACGCACAGATACGCAGTATTTT. Translating it yields CASSVVRTDTQYF. The J gene is TRBJ2-3, the V gene TRBV9, with D unclear. Per the germline V gene, CDR1 is SGDLS and CDR2 is YYNGEE. V lost 0 bases and J lost 1, with 3 bases in between. The CDR3 totals 13 residues.